The 3 T cell receptor beta chains below come from one sample, sequenced in a study of T cells in Graves' hyperthyroidism and ophthalmopathy. There were TCR beta CDR3 regions amplified from RNA transcripts. In the first-round RT-PCR of the TCR CDR3, the HTBI primer set was used. TCRdb itself ran the multiplex PCR reads through MiXCR, one entry per CDR3 protein. The sample holds a few hundred thousand distinct CDR3 sequences, more than 20% seen once. Material: blood. Every receptor here comes from a man aged 45-60 years with Graves' hyperthyroidism.

The chain joins TRBV28 to TRBJ2-7, with D perhaps TRBD2 (5 bases). The CDR3 consists of 13 residues. Germline V gene data show CDR1 as MDHEN and CDR2 as SYDVKM. The V gene lost 6 bases and the J gene lost 1 base, with 10 bases spanning the gap. CDR3 region: CASRRGISYEQYF. The CDR3 bases are TGTGCCAGCAGACGAGGGATATCCTACGAGCAGTACTTC.

CDR3 sequence (DNA): TGCAGCGTTAGAAAACAGGGCTCGACCTACGAGCAGTACTTC. It specifies CSVRKQGSTYEQYF. The chain couples TRBV29-1 to TRBJ2-7; tentatively, D is TRBD1 (6 bases). Trimming left V 5 bases short and J 2 bases short, with 16 bases between. Germline values: CDR1 SQVTM, CDR2 ANQGSEA. The CDR3 is 14 amino acids.

This chain's CDR3 is CAWKTDPNSPLHF. For the CDR3, the DNA is TGTGCCTGGAAGACTGATCCTAATTCACCCCTCCACTTT. The J gene is TRBJ1-6, the V gene TRBV30; D call uncertain. The CDR3 contains 13 residues. Germline loops: CDR1 GTSNPN, CDR2 SVGIG (reference sequence). V lost 4 bases to trimming and J lost 6 bases, with 10 bases between them.